This TCR beta chain was sequenced during a study of blood T cell repertoires in COVID-19 (TCRdb year 2020). Looking at the study overall: Samples covering the acute and convalescent phases of COVID-19 were provided by collaborators in the United States, Italy and Spain. A de-identified subject ID, COVID-19 status, age in years and sex were almost always included in the sample metadata. The repertoires were made available in a free public database intended to serve as a resource for research on the immune response to SARS-CoV-2. HLA class I and class II types, where available, came from metadata supplied by the sample provider rather than from assay-based typing. The prospective study material was composed of cDNA or gDNA derived from T cells, B-cell-depleted T cells, or PBMCs. Deeply sampled blood TCRbeta repertoires from subjects exposed to, actively infected with, or recovered from COVID-19 were included in the dataset. The samples were drawn from two sources: the first 160 participants of the ongoing ImmuneRACE study, and 1,200 or so subjects contributed by 6 global collaborators. What the research found in general, with its limitations: The quantity of clinical and demographic metadata differed by source and by participant and was supplied without curation.

The collaborating institutions used their own protocols to collect whole blood in K2EDTA tubes. For TCRbeta analysis, collaborator samples were shipped as frozen whole blood, as isolated PBMCs, or as DNA extracted from either sample type. Only a few counts were recorded for this clone. Its antigen is not yet known. No base qualities exist here, and no much larger clone lies one base off it. TCRbeta CDR3 regions were amplified from genomic DNA using the immunoSEQ Assay, a bias-controlled multiplex PCR. The original methods were these. Within the assay, amplification of reference gene primers was used to estimate how many nucleated cells each sample contained. To quantify the absolute abundance of each unique TCRbeta CDR3 rearrangement, sequence reads were collapsed and filtered. For each sample, productive Simpson clonality was calculated as the square root of Simpson's diversity index over productive rearrangements. The table comes from immuneACCESS by way of TCRdb, which keeps in-frame sequences with V and J called. Part of the clones is missing from these tables; in studies checked, under half for an unresolved V gene and the rest for unknown reasons. The DNA was the basis for D and trimming; V, J and clone size are from that table. The sample table holds roughly 250,000 clones, of which roughly four fifths were seen once. Clones ranked in the top ten supply 9.5% to 15% of the sample.

CDR1 and CDR2, looked up from the germline V gene (reference sequence), are SEHNR and FQNEAQ. The CDR3 sequence holds 14 residues, the cysteine and phenylalanine included. The only DNA kept is the CDR3, 42 bases in frame from the first base. V has 6 bases trimmed and J has 4 bases trimmed; junction bases matching no gene number 6. The sequence joins TRBV7-9 to TRBJ1-2; 9 central bases correspond to TRBD1. The sequenced sample was peripheral blood. The TCR was taken from a woman aged 55 to 70 with active or convalescent COVID-19. CDR3 region: CASRKLQGAYGYTF. The sequence in DNA is TGTGCCAGCAGGAAACTACAGGGGGCCTATGGCTACACCTTC.